The rows below give T cell receptor beta chains drawn from one sample of a study of regulatory T cells in long-lasting Graves disease. TCRdb redid the calling of the multiplex PCR reads with MiXCR, one entry per CDR3 protein. The profile shows 300,000 or so distinct CDR3 sequences, roughly a fifth of them singletons. The sample in question was peripheral blood mononuclear cells (PBMCs), obtained when the disease was refractory, from a patient treated with antithyroid drugs. These receptors were collected from a female donor with Graves disease. Each CDR3 is given without its conserved first and last residue. The D gene is left open where the match is weak. Not every row has a clone size; where given, it reads once, few, many or a size class.

len	v_gene	j_gene	d_gene	abundance	CDR3aa
13	TRBV2	TRBJ2-2	.	few	ASRETATDTGELF
12	TRBV19	TRBJ1-2	.	.	ASSIGRDYYGYT
13	TRBV7-3	TRBJ1-1	.	.	ASSFSPKLNTEAF
11	TRBV7-8	TRBJ1-5	.	many	ASSLDLNQPQH
15	TRBV27	TRBJ1-1	TRBD1	many	ASSPGQGFRGYTEAF
12	TRBV20-1	TRBJ1-5	.	few	SAHGGESNQPQH
14	TRBV2	TRBJ1-5	.	few	ASIKDRTDSNQPQH
10	TRBV10-3	TRBJ1-2	.	.	AISDPRYGYT
11	TRBV3-1	TRBJ1-4	.	many	ASSQGPNEKLF
16	TRBV7-8	TRBJ2-2	TRBD1	.	ASREWTQGARATGELF
14	TRBV27	TRBJ2-7	TRBD1	many	ASSHPTGGSSYEQY